The rows below give T cell receptor beta chains drawn from one sample of a study of blood T cell repertoires in COVID-19. Here immunoSEQ multiplex PCR was the method, and the copy in TCRdb shows in-frame clones only, minus some. The table records approximately 150,000 clones, approximately 89% of them present only once. The sample comprised peripheral blood. These receptors came from a man between 60 and 70 years old with active or convalescent COVID-19. Each CDR3 is given with its conserved first and last residue. A D gene is named only where the DNA matches it firmly. Clone size, where shown, is once, few, many, or a class for clones that have expanded.

TRBJ2-3 . TRBD2 19 TRBV4-3 CASSHFGVTSGSSTDTQYF TGCGCCAGCAGCCACTTTGGGGTGACTAGCGGCTCTAGCACAGATACGCAGTATTTT
TRBJ1-5 once TRBD1 17 TRBV2 CASSAGTGARDNQPQHF TGTGCCAGCAGTGCGGGGACAGGGGCAAGGGACAATCAGCCCCAGCATTTT
TRBJ2-6 . . 14 TRBV6-5 CASSRDSGANVLTF TGTGCCAGCAGCCGGGACTCTGGGGCCAACGTCCTGACTTTC
TRBJ1-4 . TRBD1 16 TRBV7-6 CASSPSDRGLGEKLFF TGTGCCAGCAGCCCGTCGGACAGGGGTTTGGGAGAAAAACTGTTTTTT
TRBJ2-7 . TRBD1 15 TRBV4-1 CASSPSRDRGYEQYF TGCGCCAGCAGCCCCTCCCGGGACAGGGGCTACGAGCAGTACTTC
TRBJ2-3 . . 15 TRBV3-1/TRBV3-2 CASSLRTGRTDTQYF TGTGCCAGCAGTTTGAGAACAGGGCGCACAGATACGCAGTATTTT
TRBJ2-1 . TRBD2 15 TRBV28 CASRTGTSDYNEQFF TGTGCCAGCAGGACCGGGACTAGCGACTACAATGAGCAGTTCTTC
TRBJ1-6 . TRBD1 17 TRBV2 CASRTRTGNSYNSPLHF TGTGCCAGCAGAACAAGGACAGGAAACTCCTATAATTCACCCCTCCACTTT
TRBJ1-3 . . 14 TRBV2 CASSVTYSGNTIYF TGTGCCAGCAGTGTAACCTACTCTGGAAACACCATATATTTT
TRBJ2-3 . TRBD2 15 TRBV4-3 CASSSRGGLTDTQYF TGCGCCAGCAGCTCCCGGGGGGGACTCACAGATACGCAGTATTTT
TRBJ2-5 . TRBD2 17 TRBV18 CASSSPGLAGAQETQYF TGTGCCAGCTCCTCGCCGGGTTTAGCGGGAGCCCAAGAGACCCAGTACTTC
TRBJ1-1 . TRBD1 15 TRBV7-2 CASRRQGPTHTEAFF TGTGCCAGCAGACGACAGGGGCCAACCCACACTGAAGCTTTCTTT
TRBJ2-3 . TRBD1 15 TRBV28 CASSFRRGRADTQYF TGTGCCAGCAGTTTCCGCAGGGGGCGGGCAGATACGCAGTATTTT
TRBJ1-2 few TRBD1 13 TRBV10-3 CAIRTGGTGGYTF TGTGCCATCAGGACAGGGGGCACGGGTGGCTACACCTTC
TRBJ2-3 . . 14 TRBV27 CASSWGIQGDTQYF TGTGCCAGCAGCTGGGGGATACAGGGTGATACGCAGTATTTT
TRBJ1-5 . TRBD1 16 TRBV27 CASNLRGDSSNQPQHF TGTGCCAGCAATCTCAGAGGGGACAGTAGCAATCAGCCCCAGCATTTT
TRBJ2-5 . TRBD1 16 TRBV29-1 CSVGGPGTGNGETQYF TGCAGCGTTGGGGGTCCCGGGACAGGGAATGGAGAGACCCAGTACTTC
TRBJ1-2 . . 12 TRBV12-3/TRBV12-4 CASSFPRGGYTF TGTGCCAGCAGTTTCCCCAGGGGTGGCTACACCTTC
TRBJ1-1 few . 16 TRBV6-2/TRBV6-3 CASSPDRPTMNTEAFF TGTGCCAGCAGCCCTGACAGGCCGACGATGAACACTGAAGCTTTCTTT
TRBJ2-7 once TRBD2 17 TRBV19 CASSIAGLAGDAYEQYF TGTGCCAGTAGTATCGCAGGACTAGCGGGGGACGCCTACGAGCAGTACTTC